This T cell receptor (beta chain) was captured in a study of cytomegalovirus exposure and HLA in healthy donors. Findings and caveats of the study: Around 160 TCR beta chains were listed as cytomegalovirus-associated.

As for this clone: The antigen remains undetermined. The same CDR3 also results from other DNA sequences found in this sample.

With 60 Vbeta and 13 Jbeta primers, the PCR was carried out. Method: immunoSEQ multiplex PCR; TCRdb's copy keeps in-frame clones and lacks some. The specimen's table records over 100,000 clones. The V and J ends lost 4 bases and 4 bases, in that order; junction bases with no gene match: 3. Germline CDR1 SGHRS, CDR2 YFSETQ. The CDR3 length is 14 residues. The V gene is TRBV5-1, the J gene TRBJ2-7, with 12 bases matching TRBD1. This TCR was sampled from a man aged 25 to 40 in good health and CMV-seronegative. The sequenced sample consisted of PBMCs. For the CDR3, the DNA is TGCGCCAGCAGCCCGGGACAGGGGGCATACGAGCAGTACTTC. It codes for CASSPGQGAYEQYF. Supplemented by reference TRBV5-1 and TRBJ2-7, the full variable domain reads KAGVTQTPRYLIKTRGQQVTLSCSPISGHRSVSWYQQTPGQGLQFLFEYFSETQRNKGNFPGRFSGRQFSNSRSEMNVSTLELGDSALYLCASSPGQGAYEQYFGPGTRLTVT.